This T cell receptor beta chain came from a study of OX40 agonist ivuxolimab in advanced cancers. Whole-study context: Patients were given ivuxolimab, an antibody that agonizes OX40 (CD134). Those treated in dose escalation had hepatocellular carcinoma, melanoma, renal cell cancer or head and neck cancer.

Per the germline V gene, CDR1 is MNHEY and CDR2 is SVGAGI. The CDR3 has 15 residues. The J segment lost 4 bases and the V segment lost 5 bases, leaving 10 bases of the junction unmatched. This clone was observed a single time. Its antigen remains unknown. Here immunoSEQ multiplex PCR was the method, and the copy in TCRdb shows in-frame clones only, minus some. The sample has just under 65,000 clones; around 82% are singletons. The study's findings and limits: At 0.1 to 3.0 mg/kg and by week 6, clonal expansion occurred in CD4+ and CD8+ blood T cells.

The TCR comes from an adult with an advanced solid tumor such as melanoma, head and neck, liver or kidney cancer. The V call is TRBV6-5, the J call TRBJ1-1, with 7 bases identical to TRBD1. The sample was CD4+ or CD8+ T cells sorted from blood, taken in a trial of the OX40 agonist ivuxolimab. CDR3 in DNA: TGTGCCAGCAGTGCGCGCGGGACAGCGAGCACTGAAGCTTTCTTT. Its translation is CASSARGTASTEAFF.